The rows below give T cell receptor beta chains drawn from one sample of a study of human versus mouse CDR3 diversity and MHC coevolution. Profiled with immunoSEQ multiplex PCR; TCRdb holds only in-frame clones, not every one. The sample carries around 59,000 clones, approximately 94% recorded once. Material for sequencing was naive CD4+ T cells from blood. These TCRs come from a person in their sixties or seventies in good health. Each CDR3 is given with its conserved first and last residue. Fields, in order: V gene, J gene, D gene, CDR3 DNA, CDR3 protein. D genes are given only for firm matches.

TRBV30	TRBJ1-4	.	TGTGCCTGGAGTGTACTTGCAACTAATGAAAAACTGTTTTTT	CAWSVLATNEKLFF
TRBV7-5	TRBJ2-1	.	TGTGCCAGAAGCTTAGTAGACAATGAGCAGTTCTTC	CARSLVDNEQFF
TRBV5-1	TRBJ2-7	TRBD1	TGCGCCAGCAGCTTGGGGGACAGGGGGCACGAGCAGTACTTC	CASSLGDRGHEQYF
TRBV10-3	TRBJ1-2	.	TGTGCCATCAGTGAAAAGGGGGTGAACTATGGCTACACCTTC	CAISEKGVNYGYTF
TRBV6-5	TRBJ2-7	TRBD1	TGTGCCAGCAGTTACGGGTCCGGGACAGGTGCCTACGAGCAGTACTTC	CASSYGSGTGAYEQYF
TRBV9	TRBJ2-7	.	TGTGCCAGCAGCGTAACCGGGGGCTCCTACGAGCAGTACTTC	CASSVTGGSYEQYF
TRBV21-1	TRBJ2-1	.	TGTGCCAGCAGGATAGGGACTAACTACAATGAGCAGTTCTTC	CASRIGTNYNEQFF
TRBV7-9	TRBJ1-2	.	TGTGCCAGCAGCTTAGCGCTGTCACATGGCGGGGGCTACACCTTC	CASSLALSHGGGYTF
TRBV5-4	TRBJ2-3	TRBD1	TGTGCCAGCAGCCATAGGACAGGATCCACAGATACGCAGTATTTT	CASSHRTGSTDTQYF
TRBV29-1	TRBJ1-1	TRBD1	TGCAGCGTGGGACAGGGGGCTGCTGAAGCTTTCTTT	CSVGQGAAEAFF
TRBV7-8	TRBJ1-2	TRBD1	TGTGCCAGCAGCCGCGGGACAGCCAGAACGTCCGGCTACACCTTC	CASSRGTARTSGYTF
TRBV20-1	TRBJ2-5	TRBD1	TGCAGTGCCGACAGGGAGCACTTC	CSADREHF
TRBV27	TRBJ2-1	TRBD2	TGTGCCAGCAGTTTTCGGGGGGTCTCCTACAATGAGCAGTTCTTC	CASSFRGVSYNEQFF